One and the same sample provided the 5 T cell receptor beta chains below, sequenced in a study of shared clonotypes between healthy human individuals. TCRdb keeps only in-frame clones here, not all; method: immunoSEQ multiplex PCR. The table shows 2 million to 2.5 million clones, with 85% to 95% occurring only once. Specimen: naive CD4+ T cells from PBMCs. Subset of the sample: CD45RA+ positively selected. These receptors came from a young man in good health. Some clones in this sample may be carry-over from other donors' samples.

The CDR3 nucleotides read TGCGCCAGCAGCCCGGGACTAGCGGAAAACACCGGGGAGCTGTTTTTT. This sequence encodes CASSPGLAENTGELFF. V usage is TRBV5-1 and J usage is TRBJ2-2; TRBD2 aligns across 11 bases. There are 16 residues in the CDR3. Germline V CDR1 and CDR2: SGHRS, YFSETQ. The V and J ends lost 4 bases and 2 bases, in that order; junction bases with no gene match: 4.

Turning to this clone: Other DNA sequences in this sample translate to the same CDR3. The chain has TRBV2 and TRBJ2-5; D ambiguous. There are 13 residues in the CDR3. Looked up from germline, CDR1 is SNHLY and CDR2 is FYNNEI. With 1 base removed from V and 1 base from J, the gap between germline ends came to 4 bases. The CDR3 bases are TGTGCCAGCAGTGAAGGTACCCAAGAGACCCAGTACTTC. Amino acids: CASSEGTQETQYF.

This clone has a single count. The chain joins TRBV7-9 to TRBJ1-1; D ambiguous. Deletions cut 1 base from V and 5 bases from J, with 14 bases between. The CDR3 has 15 residues. Germline values: CDR1 SEHNR, CDR2 FQNEAQ (reference sequence). This CDR3 is CASSLERLGRTEAFF. In nucleotides, the CDR3 is TGTGCCAGCAGCTTAGAAAGGTTGGGGAGGACTGAAGCTTTCTTT.

The chain is built from TRBV7-2 and TRBJ1-6; D is unclear. Trimming left V 4 bases short and J 13 bases short, with 8 bases between. The CDR3 is 11 amino acids. From germline, CDR1 is SGHTA and CDR2 FQGNSA. As DNA, the CDR3 is TGTGCCAGCAGCTCCTCTTGGCCCCTCCACTTT. It specifies CASSSSWPLHF.

The genes are TRBV5-1 and TRBJ1-2; tentative D call: TRBD1 (6 bases). This CDR3 comprises 16 residues. Germline V lookup: CDR1 SGHRS, CDR2 YFSETQ. Trimming shortened V by 0 bases and J by 8 bases, and 20 bases separated the two germline ends. The CDR3 spells CASSLAGGRGPWGYTF. The CDR3 DNA is TGCGCCAGCAGCTTGGCCGGGGGCAGGGGACCGTGGGGCTACACCTTC. The complete variable domain, with remaining parts taken from reference TRBV5-1 and TRBJ1-2, reads KAGVTQTPRYLIKTRGQQVTLSCSPISGHRSVSWYQQTPGQGLQFLFEYFSETQRNKGNFPGRFSGRQFSNSRSEMNVSTLELGDSALYLCASSLAGGRGPWGYTFGSGTRLTVV.